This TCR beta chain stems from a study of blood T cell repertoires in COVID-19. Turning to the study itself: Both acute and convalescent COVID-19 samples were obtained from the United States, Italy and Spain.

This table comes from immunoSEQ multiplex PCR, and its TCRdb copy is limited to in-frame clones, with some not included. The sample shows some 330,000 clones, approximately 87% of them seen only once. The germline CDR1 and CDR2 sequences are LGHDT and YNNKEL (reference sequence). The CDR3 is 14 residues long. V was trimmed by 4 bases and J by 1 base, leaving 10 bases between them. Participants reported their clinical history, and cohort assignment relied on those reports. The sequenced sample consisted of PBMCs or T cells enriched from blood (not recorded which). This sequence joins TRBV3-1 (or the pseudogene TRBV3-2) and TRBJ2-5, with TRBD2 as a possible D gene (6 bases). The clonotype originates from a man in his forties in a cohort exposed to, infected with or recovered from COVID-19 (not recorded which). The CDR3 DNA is TGTGCCAGCAGCCCCCCTAGCGTCCAAGAGACCCAGTACTTC. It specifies CASSPPSVQETQYF.